One sample yielded the 5 T cell receptor beta chains listed below, sequenced in a study of T cell responses to AZD1222 COVID-19 vaccine. TCRdb's table, derived via immunoSEQ multiplex PCR, lists solely in-frame clones and lacks some. Among some 130,000 clones listed, 75% to 90% were seen once. The sample in question was peripheral blood, obtained on day 0 of AZD1222 vaccination. The receptors were gathered from an adult in good health.

The CDR3 DNA reads TGCGCCAGCAGCCAAGATTGGCCAAGCCATGGCTACACCTTC. It translates to CASSQDWPSHGYTF. The chain is built from TRBV4-1 and TRBJ1-2, with unresolved D. This CDR3 region has 14 residues. CDR1 is MGHRA, CDR2 YSYEKL, per germline. V was trimmed by 0 bases and J by 6 bases, leaving 11 bases between them.

This sequence joins TRBV29-1 and TRBJ2-2; no clear D gene. Germline loops: CDR1 SQVTM, CDR2 ANQGSEA. Trimming cost V 5 bases and J 0 bases, with 4 bases left between them. This CDR3 is built from 12 residues. Here the CDR3 DNA reads TGCAGCGTTTTAACGAACACCGGGGAGCTGTTTTTT. Amino acid sequence: CSVLTNTGELFF.

In its sample, this clone was seen once. The chain has TRBV7-9 and TRBJ1-3; D is undetermined. V was clipped by 3 bases and J by 0 bases, with 15 bases between them. Germline CDR1 is SEHNR and CDR2 is FQNEAQ (reference sequence). This CDR3 region has 17 residues. The CDR3 nucleotides are TGTGCCAGCAGCTTTGCTGGTCGTCTGAGCTCTGGAAACACCATATATTTT. Translated, it gives CASSFAGRLSSGNTIYF.

This chain connects TRBV7-2 to TRBJ2-1; D might be TRBD2 (5 bases). CDR1 and CDR2 from the germline V gene are SGHTA and FQGNSA. V was clipped by 3 bases and J by 7 bases, with 16 bases between them. The CDR3 is 15 amino acids. CDR3 DNA: TGTGCCAGCAGCTTCGAGCGGCCTAAACGGAATGAGCAGTTCTTC. Its protein is CASSFERPKRNEQFF.

The rearrangement uses TRBV19 and TRBJ2-1; D is possibly TRBD2 (6 bases). V gave up 5 bases and J gave up 2 bases, with 19 bases separating them. The CDR3 has 17 amino acids. Germline V CDR1 and CDR2: LNHDA, SQIVND (reference sequence). The CDR3 spells CASSPRGLLPTYNEQFF. As DNA, the CDR3 is TGTGCCAGTAGTCCTCGGGGACTCCTGCCCACCTACAATGAGCAGTTCTTC.